Following are 30 T cell receptor beta chains from one sample sequenced in a study of metastatic and nonmetastatic thyroid tumors. With MiXCR, TCRdb called clones anew from the PCR reads. The sample has about 4,100 clones, 30% to 45% seen once. Every patient underwent thyroid surgery untreated. The specimen sequenced was adjacent normal tissue. The receptors come from a male donor with papillary thyroid cancer or a benign thyroid nodule (not recorded which). Some clones in this sample may be carry-over from other donors' samples.

The chain carries TRBV20-1 and TRBJ2-7, with 12 bases aligning to TRBD2. Germline trimming cut 5 bases from V and 2 bases from J; bases unmatched to any gene: 4. There are 14 residues in the CDR3. Germline loops: CDR1 DFQATT, CDR2 SNEGSKA (reference sequence). CDR3 amino acids: CSAPLAGGTYEQYF. CDR3 coding DNA: TGCAGTGCTCCACTAGCGGGGGGAACCTACGAGCAGTACTTC.

The J gene is TRBJ1-5, the V gene TRBV28; TRBD1 agrees at 10 bases. The CDR3 extends over 15 amino acids. Germline CDR1 and CDR2: MDHEN and SYDVKM. Trimming cost V 5 bases and J 7 bases; bases outside gene matches: 8. CDR3 loop: CASSETGGAGQPQHF. In DNA, the CDR3 is TGTGCCAGCAGTGAGACAGGGGGCGCCGGACAGCCCCAGCATTTT.

As to this clone: Its ends do not fully match the called genes, so a read error is possible. V is TRBV27 and J is TRBJ2-1, with a weak D call TRBD1 (5 bases). The CDR3 is 15 amino acids. CDR1 MNHEY and CDR2 SMNVEV come from the germline V gene (reference sequence). The CDR3 DNA is TGTGGCAGCAGCGCACGTGGGTCAGGGTCGGGTGAGCAGTTCTTC. Translation gives CGSSARGSGSGEQFF.

A few counts support this clone. V usage is TRBV12-3 or TRBV12-4 and J usage is TRBJ2-2; TRBD2 aligns across 12 bases. The V and J ends lost 7 bases and 3 bases, in that order; junction bases with no gene match: 6. This CDR3 spans 16 amino acids. The CDR3 bases are TGTGCCAGCACCCGACTAGCGGGAGAGTACACCGGGGAGCTGTTTTTT. Its translation: CASTRLAGEYTGELFF.

J is TRBJ2-1 and V is TRBV12-3 or TRBV12-4, with no clear D. V was trimmed by 7 bases and J by 2 bases, leaving 9 bases between them. The CDR3 is 13 residues long. The CDR3, as DNA: TGTGCCAGCACTCCGGACCCCTACAATGAGCAGTTCTTC. Amino acids: CASTPDPYNEQFF.

The chain recombines TRBV9 with TRBJ1-5, with 7 bases matching TRBD1. CDR1 and CDR2 (germline): SGDLS, YYNGEE. CDR3 length: 15 amino acids. V shed 4 bases and J 3 bases; nucleotides not matched to a gene: 7. The CDR3 here is CASSTRGNSNQPQHF. In DNA form, the CDR3 reads TGTGCCAGCAGCACCAGGGGGAACTCCAATCAGCCCCAGCATTTT.

This clone has a handful of counts. This sequence joins TRBV6-2 or TRBV6-3 and TRBJ2-7; 8 positions match TRBD2. This CDR3 comprises 18 residues. V lost 0 bases to trimming and J lost 2 bases; unmatched junction nucleotides: 12. Germline-derived CDR1 and CDR2 are MNHEY and SVGEGT. DNA for the CDR3: TGTGCCAGCAGTTACTCGTTTGGCGGGGGGCGGACTACCTACGAGCAGTACTTC. Residues: CASSYSFGGGRTTYEQYF.

This clone is labeled large (0.1 to 1%). The CDR3 region is CASSEVQGVKNEQYF. The CDR3 DNA is TGTGCCAGCAGTGAGGTACAGGGGGTAAAAAACGAGCAGTACTTC. The chain couples TRBV2 to TRBJ2-7; 8 positions agree with TRBD1. V shed 3 bases and J 5 bases; nucleotides not matched to a gene: 9. There are 15 residues in the CDR3. Germline loops: CDR1 SNHLY, CDR2 FYNNEI.

This clone was seen a handful of times. The chain uses TRBV27 and TRBJ1-1; TRBD1 matches 10 bases. CDR1 MNHEY and CDR2 SMNVEV come from the germline V gene (reference sequence). CDR3 size: 13 residues. V lost 8 bases, J lost 7 bases, and 7 bases stayed unmatched. CDR3 bases: TGTGCCAGCTTCGGACAGGGGGTATTTGAAGCTTTCTTT. It translates to CASFGQGVFEAFF.

CDR3 sequence: CASSSSRGTCPSTDTQYF. Written as DNA, the CDR3 is TGTGCCAGCAGCTCATCTAGAGGGACATGTCCTAGCACAGATACGCAGTATTTT. The V call is TRBV2, the J call TRBJ2-3; D is possibly TRBD1 (6 bases). The CDR3 extends over 18 amino acids. Trimming removed 6 bases at V and 0 bases at J, with 22 bases between. Germline values: CDR1 SNHLY, CDR2 FYNNEI.

V gene TRBV11-2 combines with J gene TRBJ2-2; 9 bases agree with TRBD1. Unmatched junction bases numbered 5, after V lost 5 bases and J lost 4 bases. Per the germline V gene, CDR1 is SGHAT and CDR2 is FQNNGV. The CDR3 spans 15 residues. CDR3 residues: CASSLQGAGTGELFF. The CDR3, as DNA: TGTGCCAGCAGCCTACAGGGGGCGGGCACCGGGGAGCTGTTTTTT.

The chain joins TRBV9 to TRBJ2-2, with 9 nucleotides matching TRBD1. The J segment lost 4 bases and the V segment lost 2 bases, leaving 9 bases of the junction unmatched. In germline, CDR1 is SGDLS, CDR2 YYNGEE. The CDR3 contains 17 residues. CDR3 sequence (DNA): TGTGCCAGCAGCGTTGCCGGGACAGGGTTAATCACCGGGGAGCTGTTTTTT. It encodes CASSVAGTGLITGELFF.

This clone has more than one count but fewer than ten. This sequence joins TRBV6-2 or TRBV6-3 and TRBJ1-3, with D uncertain. CDR1 and CDR2 (germline): MNHEY, SVGEGT. The CDR3 is 16 residues long. The V gene lost 2 bases and the J gene lost 4 bases, with 15 bases spanning the gap. The CDR3 loop reads CASSYMTWKTGNTIYF. For the CDR3, the DNA is TGTGCCAGCAGTTACATGACATGGAAGACGGGAAACACCATATATTTT.

V usage is TRBV27 and J usage is TRBJ2-7; 11 bases fit TRBD1. CDR1 is MNHEY and CDR2 is SMNVEV in the germline V gene (reference sequence). This CDR3 comprises 16 residues. Trimming cost V 1 base and J 5 bases; bases outside gene matches: 7. The CDR3 DNA reads TGTGCCAGCAGTTTATGGACCGGGACAGGGGGGCACGAGCAGTACTTC. Translation gives CASSLWTGTGGHEQYF.

The CDR3 protein is CASSLAGGKGEQFF. The CDR3 nucleotides read TGTGCCAGCAGCTTAGCGGGAGGAAAGGGTGAGCAGTTCTTC. The J gene is TRBJ2-1, the V gene TRBV7-2; tentative D call: TRBD2 (6 bases). V was cut by 0 bases and J by 9 bases, with 12 bases left in between. Germline CDR1 is SGHTA and CDR2 is FQGNSA. CDR3 length: 14 amino acids.

By frequency in the sample, this clone is large (0.1 to 1%). This chain joins TRBV6-1 and TRBJ1-2, with D maybe TRBD1 (5 bases). The ends were cut back, 4 bases at V and 5 bases at J, with 14 bases in the middle. Germline V gives CDR1 MNHNS, CDR2 SASEGT. The CDR3 loop spans 14 amino acids. In nucleotides, the CDR3 is TGTGCCAGCAGTGGGGGGGTGCTCCCATATGGCTACACCTTC. This codes for CASSGGVLPYGYTF.

There are a few counts of this clone. The genes are TRBV7-8 and TRBJ2-7; D remains ambiguous. Germline V gene data show CDR1 as SGHVS and CDR2 as FQNEAQ. This CDR3 comprises 11 residues. Between the trimmed V and J ends, which lost 7 bases and 0 bases, there was a span of 4 bases. The DNA of the CDR3 is TGTGCCAGCATGCTCTCCTACGAGCAGTACTTC. Encoded protein: CASMLSYEQYF.

This clone has more than one count but fewer than ten. This chain connects TRBV10-1 to TRBJ2-6; D is unresolved. The V gene's germline CDR1 is WNHNN and CDR2 SYGVQD (reference sequence). Trimming stripped 3 bases from V and 4 bases from J, with 10 bases between. This CDR3 has 15 residues. The CDR3 nucleotides read TGCGCCAGCAGTGACTTATTATCCGGGGCCAACGTCCTGACTTTC. Its translation: CASSDLLSGANVLTF.

In this sample, this clone turned up a few times. V usage is TRBV12-3 or TRBV12-4 and J usage is TRBJ2-5; possible D gene TRBD1, 5 bases. The CDR3 covers 13 residues. V lost 10 bases, J lost 1 base, and 13 bases lay in between. The CDR3 reads CATTGQGQETQYF. CDR3 sequence (DNA): TGTGCCACCACCGGTCAGGGCCAAGAGACCCAGTACTTC.

By sample fraction, this clone is medium-sized. The rearrangement links TRBV7-9 to TRBJ2-2; D ambiguous. The germline V gene encodes CDR1 SEHNR and CDR2 FQNEAQ (reference sequence). V lost 4 bases to trimming and J lost 6 bases, with 9 bases between them. This CDR3 is 13 amino acids long. The CDR3 DNA sequence: TGTGCCAGCAGCTCCCGAGTCTCCGGGGAGCTGTTTTTT. Its protein product is CASSSRVSGELFF.

The V gene is TRBV3-1, the J gene TRBJ2-1, with 9 nucleotides matching TRBD2. Per germline, CDR1 LGHDT and CDR2 YNNKEL (reference sequence). Losses at the gene ends were 4 bases for V and 7 bases for J; bases not matched to a gene: 11. This CDR3 spans 16 amino acids. Here the CDR3 DNA reads TGTGCCAGCAGCCCCGGAATAGCGGGAGATGGAAATGAGCAGTTCTTC. Translation: CASSPGIAGDGNEQFF.

J is TRBJ2-5 and V is TRBV28; D remains ambiguous. This CDR3 is built from 12 residues. V lost 3 bases and J lost 5, with 7 bases in between. Germline lookup yields CDR1 MDHEN and CDR2 SYDVKM. The CDR3 protein is CASSLSRETQYF. CDR3 DNA: TGTGCCAGCAGTTTGTCTCGCGAGACCCAGTACTTC.

This sequence joins TRBV12-3 or TRBV12-4 and TRBJ1-2; D remains ambiguous. There are 13 residues in the CDR3. Trimming took off 2 bases at V and 3 bases at J, with 7 bases between the two ends. This chain's CDR3 is CASSLSADYGYTF. CDR3 DNA sequence: TGTGCCAGCAGTTTATCAGCGGACTATGGCTACACCTTC.

The J gene is TRBJ1-2, the V gene TRBV18, with 8 bases that match TRBD1. The CDR3 has 16 amino acids. Looked up from germline, CDR1 is KGHSH and CDR2 is LQKENI. The trim removed 1 base at V and 4 bases at J, leaving 8 bases unmatched. The CDR3 nucleotides read TGTGCCAGCTCACCACGCTCCCAGGGGGCTTCCTATGGCTACACCTTC. It yields the protein CASSPRSQGASYGYTF.

This clone was counted between two and nine times. This chain links TRBV6-5 with TRBJ1-6; D remains unclear. The CDR3 consists of 14 residues. The germline V gene encodes CDR1 MNHEY and CDR2 SVGAGI. V shed 2 bases and J shed 5 bases, with 7 bases lying between them. Written as DNA, the CDR3 is TGTGCCAGCAGTTACGTTAGAGATAATTCACCCCTCCACTTT. It yields the protein CASSYVRDNSPLHF.

V gene TRBV12-3 or TRBV12-4 combines with J gene TRBJ2-3, with D possibly TRBD1 on 6 matching bases. V lost 5 bases and J lost 0, with 12 bases in between. The CDR3 spans 15 residues. In nucleotides, the CDR3 is TGTGCCAGCAGTCCCCGACAGGTTAGCACAGATACGCAGTATTTT. Translated: CASSPRQVSTDTQYF.

CDR3 protein: CASSPIGSELVPNEQFF. Here the CDR3 DNA reads TGTGCCAGCAGCCCGATCGGGAGCGAATTAGTGCCCAATGAGCAGTTCTTC. The chain couples TRBV6-6 to TRBJ2-1, with D possibly TRBD2 on 6 matching bases. The CDR3 sequence is 17 residues long. Germline CDR1 and CDR2: MNHNY and SVGAGI (reference sequence). V was clipped by 6 bases and J by 6 bases, with 24 bases between them.

This clone was seen more than once but under ten times. This chain joins TRBV7-8 and TRBJ2-7; TRBD2 aligns across 10 bases. The CDR3 runs to 16 residues. The germline V gene encodes CDR1 SGHVS and CDR2 FQNEAQ. The ends lost 3 bases at V and 4 bases at J; junction bases unmatched: 9. The CDR3 loop is CASSFLAGEASYEQYF. The CDR3 nucleotides are TGTGCCAGCAGCTTTCTAGCGGGAGAAGCCTCATACGAGCAGTACTTC. The entire variable domain, with the rest obtained from reference TRBV7-8 and TRBJ2-7, is as follows: GAGVSQSPRYKVAKRGQDVALRCDPISGHVSLFWYQQALGQGPEFLTYFQNEAQLDKSGLPSDRFFAERPEGSVSTLKIQRTQQEDSAVYLCASSFLAGEASYEQYFGPGTRLTVT.

By share, this clone ranks as medium-sized. The V call is TRBV20-1, the J call TRBJ2-7, with TRBD2 identical over 10 bases. The CDR3 totals 13 residues. Germline values: CDR1 DFQATT, CDR2 SNEGSKA (reference sequence). The chain's CDR3 is CSGTSVHSYEQYF. CDR3 DNA sequence: TGCAGCGGGACTAGCGTCCACTCCTACGAGCAGTACTTC.

Remarks on this clone: The junction differs from germline at one of its ends, possibly a read error. The chain combines TRBV11-1 with TRBJ2-7; D not certain. This CDR3 is 16 amino acids long. Germline V gene data show CDR1 as SGHAT and CDR2 as FQDESV (reference sequence). The CDR3 loop is CASSPSGRRSSYEHHF. CDR3 bases: TGTGCCAGCAGCCCTTCAGGCAGGAGAAGTTCTTACGAGCATCACTTC. Full variable domain (remainder filled in from reference TRBV11-1 and TRBJ2-7): EAEVAQSPRYKITEKSQAVAFWCDPISGHATLYWYRQILGQGPELLVQFQDESVVDDSQLPKDRFSAERLKGVDSTLKIQPAELGDSAMYLCASSPSGRRSSYEHHFGPGTRLTVT.